This paragraph covers one T cell receptor (beta chain) sequence. The antigen is undetermined. CDR3 size: 13 residues. The ends were cut back, 1 base at V and 7 bases at J, with 10 bases in the middle. CDR1 and CDR2 (germline): SGHAT, FQNNGV. The protocol was immunoSEQ multiplex PCR, while the TCRdb copy is restricted to in-frame clones and leaves out a portion. The sample shows roughly 56,000 clones, 70% to 90% of them seen only once. The entry originates in a study of OX40 agonist ivuxolimab in advanced cancers. Study outcomes and limitations: By week 6 at 0.1 to 3.0 mg/kg, blood CD4+ and CD8+ T cells had expanded clonally.

The starting material was CD4+ or CD8+ T cells sorted from blood, obtained in a trial of the OX40 agonist ivuxolimab. The V and J genes are TRBV11-2 and TRBJ1-2; possible D gene TRBD1, 5 bases. This clonotype originated in an adult with an advanced solid tumor such as melanoma, head and neck, liver or kidney cancer. The CDR3 is CASSLVGEGGYTF. The DNA of the CDR3 is TGTGCCAGCAGCTTAGTAGGGGAGGGTGGCTACACCTTC. The entire variable domain, with the rest obtained from reference TRBV11-2 and TRBJ1-2, is as follows: EAGVAQSPRYKIIEKRQSVAFWCNPISGHATLYWYQQILGQGPKLLIQFQNNGVVDDSQLPKDRFSAERLKGVDSTLKIQPAKLEDSAVYLCASSLVGEGGYTFGSGTRLTVV.